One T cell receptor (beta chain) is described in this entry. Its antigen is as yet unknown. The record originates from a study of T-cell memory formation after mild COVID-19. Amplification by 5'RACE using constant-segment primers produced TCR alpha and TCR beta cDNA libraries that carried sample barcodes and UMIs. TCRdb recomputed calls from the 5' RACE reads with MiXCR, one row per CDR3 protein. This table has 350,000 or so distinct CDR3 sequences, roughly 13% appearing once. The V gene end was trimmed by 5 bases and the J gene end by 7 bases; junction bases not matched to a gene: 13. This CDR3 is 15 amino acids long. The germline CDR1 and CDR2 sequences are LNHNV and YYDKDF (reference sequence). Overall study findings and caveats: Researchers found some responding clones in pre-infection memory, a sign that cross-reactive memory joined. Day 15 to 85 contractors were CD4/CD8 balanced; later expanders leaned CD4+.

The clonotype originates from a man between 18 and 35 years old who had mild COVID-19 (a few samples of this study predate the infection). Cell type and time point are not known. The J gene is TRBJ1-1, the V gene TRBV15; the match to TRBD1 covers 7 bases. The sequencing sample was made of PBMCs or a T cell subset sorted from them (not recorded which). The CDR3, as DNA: TGTGCCACCAGCTACCTGAGAGGGGGCGGATTTGAAGCTTTCTTT. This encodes CATSYLRGGGFEAFF.